These T cell receptor beta chains were read from a single sample in a study of blood T cell repertoires in COVID-19. Assay used: immunoSEQ multiplex PCR; TCRdb lists only in-frame clones, some missing. The sample has around 54,000 clones; approximately 80% are singletons. The sequenced material came from peripheral blood. The receptors were gathered from a woman aged 55 to 70 with acute or convalescent COVID-19. CDR3s include the opening cysteine and the closing phenylalanine or tryptophan. D genes are given only for firm matches. Clone size appears in some rows only: once, few, many, or a class for an expanded clone.

TRBV28,TRBJ2-1,NA,NA,15,CATRPVARPYNEQFF,TGTGCCACCCGACCAGTGGCTAGGCCCTACAATGAGCAGTTCTTC
TRBV7-6,TRBJ2-7,NA,NA,16,CASSSLEQPTTYEQYF,TGTGCCAGCAGCTCACTAGAACAGCCCACCACCTACGAGCAGTACTTC
TRBV5-1,TRBJ2-3,NA,TRBD1,19,CASSLVGQGTTLETDTQYF,TGCGCCAGCAGCTTGGTGGGACAGGGCACCACCCTAGAGACAGATACGCAGTATTTT
TRBV5-1,TRBJ2-7,NA,NA,15,CASSLVQGPGYEQYF,TGCGCCAGCAGCTTGGTCCAGGGTCCCGGATACGAGCAGTACTTC
TRBV6-1,TRBJ1-6,NA,NA,15,CASSEMSSYNSPLHF,TGTGCCAGCAGTGAAATGAGCTCCTATAATTCACCCCTCCACTTT
TRBV2,TRBJ1-5,NA,NA,15,CASSEYRVNNQPQHF,TGTGCCAGCAGTGAATACCGCGTGAACAATCAGCCCCAGCATTTT
TRBV7-6,TRBJ1-2,NA,TRBD1,16,CASSLVRGQGDSGYTF,TGTGCCAGCAGCTTAGTACGGGGACAGGGGGATAGTGGCTACACCTTC
TRBV27,TRBJ1-2,NA,TRBD1,15,CASSSGQGAGYGYTF,TGTGCCAGCAGTTCCGGACAGGGGGCGGGGTATGGCTACACCTTC
TRBV30,TRBJ2-7,NA,NA,14,CAWKVGRGIYEQYF,TGTGCCTGGAAGGTGGGCAGGGGTATTTACGAGCAGTACTTC
TRBV9,TRBJ2-2,NA,NA,15,CASSAPRSGTGELFF,TGTGCCAGCAGCGCGCCGAGGAGTGGCACCGGGGAGCTGTTTTTT
TRBV7-6,TRBJ1-2,once,TRBD1,13,CASSRDRGRSYTF,TGTGCCAGCAGCCGCGACAGGGGGCGATCCTACACCTTC
TRBV7-8,TRBJ2-5,NA,NA,15,CASSLGAGLQETQYF,TGTGCCAGCAGCTTAGGGGCGGGGCTACAAGAGACCCAGTACTTC
TRBV2,TRBJ1-3,NA,NA,19,CASSIVATDSPDSGNTIYF,TGTGCCAGCAGTATCGTGGCAACGGACAGTCCCGACTCTGGAAACACCATATATTTT
TRBV7-2,TRBJ2-5,few,NA,16,CASSSSPSRGQETQYF,TGTGCCAGCAGCTCCAGTCCCTCCCGAGGGCAAGAGACCCAGTACTTC
TRBV5-4,TRBJ1-2,once,NA,13,CASRQTENYGYTF,TGTGCCAGCAGACAGACAGAAAACTATGGCTACACCTTC
TRBV6-2/TRBV6-3,TRBJ1-5,NA,NA,14,CASSYVEVREPQHF,TGTGCCAGCAGTTACGTGGAGGTTAGAGAGCCCCAGCATTTT
TRBV19,TRBJ2-2,NA,NA,16,CASSIRGGSNTGELFF,TGTGCCAGTAGTATTAGGGGAGGAAGTAACACCGGGGAGCTGTTTTTT
TRBV18,TRBJ1-1,few,NA,16,CASSPVARVRNTEAFF,TGTGCCAGCTCACCAGTGGCCAGGGTCAGGAACACTGAAGCTTTCTTT
TRBV12-5,TRBJ1-1,NA,TRBD1,15,CASGLHRGLGTEAFF,TGTGCTAGTGGTTTGCACAGGGGGCTTGGAACTGAAGCTTTCTTT
TRBV5-1,TRBJ1-2,NA,NA,14,CASSSDRSEYGYTF,TGCGCCAGCAGTTCCGACAGATCCGAATATGGCTACACCTTC
TRBV19,TRBJ2-5,NA,TRBD2,16,CASSIGAGDKQETQYF,TGTGCCAGTAGTATTGGAGCGGGGGACAAACAAGAGACCCAGTACTTC
TRBV6-6,TRBJ1-5,NA,NA,13,CAITDRINQPQHF,TGTGCCATCACAGACAGGATTAATCAGCCCCAGCATTTT
TRBV19,TRBJ2-4,once,TRBD2,19,CASQARVASGGGGKNIQYF,TGTGCCAGTCAAGCTCGTGTGGCTAGCGGGGGGGGTGGCAAAAACATTCAGTACTTC
TRBV6-5,TRBJ1-2,once,NA,12,CASSSHNYGYTF,TGTGCCAGCAGTTCCCATAACTATGGCTACACCTTC
TRBV6-1,TRBJ2-5,NA,TRBD2,15,CASSELAGGQETQYF,TGTGCCAGCAGTGAACTAGCGGGAGGGCAAGAGACCCAGTACTTC
TRBV19,TRBJ1-6,NA,NA,14,CASRTWTDNSPLHF,TGTGCCAGTAGGACCTGGACAGATAATTCACCCCTCCACTTT
TRBV24-1,TRBJ2-1,NA,TRBD2,15,CATSHGLVEGNEQFF,TGTGCCACCAGTCATGGACTAGTTGAGGGAAATGAGCAGTTCTTC
TRBV9,TRBJ1-3,few,NA,13,CASTSYSGNTIYF,TGTGCCAGCACATCCTACTCTGGAAACACCATATATTTT
TRBV7-3,TRBJ1-1,few,NA,13,CASSFGTNTEAFF,TGTGCCAGCAGCTTTGGGACAAACACTGAAGCTTTCTTT
TRBV7-6,TRBJ1-4,NA,NA,15,CASSAEATGSEKLFF,TGTGCCAGCAGCGCCGAGGCCACAGGGTCTGAAAAACTGTTTTTT
TRBV6-6,TRBJ2-1,once,NA,18,CASSHRPAGRGPNNEQFF,TGTGCCAGCAGTCACCGTCCGGCGGGAAGAGGACCCAACAATGAGCAGTTCTTC
TRBV6-4,TRBJ2-1,NA,NA,15,CASSDGGSSYNEQFF,TGTGCCAGCAGTGACGGGGGCAGCTCCTACAATGAGCAGTTCTTC
TRBV4-1,TRBJ2-1,NA,NA,13,CASSLRLYNEQFF,TGCGCCAGCAGCCTTAGACTTTACAATGAGCAGTTCTTC
TRBV3-1/TRBV3-2,TRBJ1-5,NA,NA,14,CASSQEVRDQPQHF,TGTGCCAGCAGCCAGGAGGTGCGGGATCAGCCCCAGCATTTT
TRBV29-1,TRBJ2-7,NA,NA,14,CSVARDSSAYEQYF,TGCAGCGTTGCCCGAGACAGTTCGGCCTACGAGCAGTACTTC
TRBV28,TRBJ2-5,NA,NA,13,CALSGSAQETQYF,TGTGCTCTTAGCGGCAGTGCCCAAGAGACCCAGTACTTC
TRBV28,TRBJ2-7,NA,NA,12,CATHQNRDTFIF,TGTGCCACCCACCAAAACCGGGACACATTTATCTTC
TRBV30,TRBJ1-2,NA,NA,13,CAWAVGPSYGYTF,TGTGCCTGGGCTGTCGGTCCCTCTTATGGCTACACCTTC
TRBV5-1,TRBJ1-6,once,NA,16,CASSLGTATLDSPLHF,TGCGCCAGCAGCTTAGGTACGGCGACCCTAGATTCACCCCTCCACTTT
TRBV15,TRBJ1-5,once,TRBD1,15,CATSRDQGVNQPQHF,TGTGCCACCAGCAGAGATCAGGGGGTTAATCAGCCCCAGCATTTT
TRBV18,TRBJ2-7,NA,NA,13,CASSAGQPYEQYF,TGTGCCAGCTCAGCGGGACAGCCGTACGAGCAGTACTTC
TRBV11-2,TRBJ2-3,NA,TRBD2,17,CASSLDSGRAEADTQYF,TGTGCCAGCAGCTTGGATAGCGGGAGGGCCGAGGCAGATACGCAGTATTTT
TRBV19,TRBJ1-1,NA,TRBD1,14,CASRSDRAITEAFF,TGTGCCAGTAGATCGGACAGGGCGATTACTGAAGCTTTCTTT
TRBV28,TRBJ1-5,NA,TRBD1,16,CASTLYRAGGNQPQHF,TGTGCCAGCACTCTATACAGGGCAGGGGGGAATCAGCCCCAGCATTTT
TRBV29-1,TRBJ2-7,NA,TRBD2,16,CSVGGLAGLSSYEQYF,TGCAGCGTTGGGGGACTAGCGGGCTTAAGCTCCTACGAGCAGTACTTC
TRBV11-2,TRBJ2-1,NA,TRBD1,14,CASSMTGGTNEQFF,TGTGCCAGCAGCATGACAGGGGGCACCAATGAGCAGTTCTTC
TRBV6-6,TRBJ1-2,few,NA,13,CASTGSSGNGYTF,TGTGCCAGCACGGGGAGTTCGGGGAATGGCTACACCTTC
TRBV11-3,TRBJ2-2,NA,NA,13,CASSLAFSGELFF,TGTGCCAGCAGCTTAGCATTTTCCGGGGAGCTGTTTTTT